Below are 6 T cell receptor beta chains sequenced from a single sample in a study of CXCR3-negative and CXCR3-positive naive CD8 T cells. All TRB cDNA libraries came from 5' RACE performed with UMI labels. TCRdb reprocessed the 5' RACE reads and reports one entry per CDR3 protein, with no DNA. The sample is made up of about 82,000 distinct CDR3 sequences, and the top ten hold 0.95% to 1.4% of it. The sample was naive CXCR3- CD8+ T cells from blood. The subset: CD45RO-CCR7+CD27+CD95- naive CD8+ T cells lacking CXCR3 (TNR3-). Source of these receptors: a human donor in good health. Some clones in this sample may be carry-over from other donors' samples.

This chain uses TRBV13 with TRBJ2-7; TCRdb indicates TRBD1, and absent DNA this call remains unverified. Per the germline V gene, CDR1 is PRHDT and CDR2 is FYEKMQ (reference sequence). The CDR3 totals 14 residues. The CDR3 region is CASSSGQLSYEQYF.

The CDR3 spells CATSDLTSSEQFF. The rearrangement joins TRBV24-1 to TRBJ2-1; the TRBD2 assignment by TCRdb is unverifiable without DNA. The germline CDR1 and CDR2 sequences are KGHDR and SFDVKD. CDR3 length: 13 residues.

This chain uses TRBV6-6 with TRBJ1-2; with no DNA, the TCRdb D assignment of TRBD1 cannot be verified. This CDR3 comprises 13 residues. CDR1 is MNHNY, CDR2 SVGAGI, per germline (reference sequence). CDR3: CASSQQGNYGYTF.

The V gene is TRBV7-6, the J gene TRBJ1-2. The CDR3 consists of 15 residues. Germline loops: CDR1 SGHVS, CDR2 FNYEAQ. CDR3 in amino acids: CASSLVGGLDYGYTF. Supplemented by reference TRBV7-6 and TRBJ1-2, the full variable domain reads GAGVSQSPRYKVTKRGQDVALRCDPISGHVSLYWYRQALGQGPEFLTYFNYEAQQDKSGLPNDRFSAERPEGSISTLTIQRTEQRDSAMYRCASSLVGGLDYGYTFGSGTRLTVV.

The rearrangement joins TRBV7-2 to TRBJ2-7. The CDR3 runs 14 residues. Germline lookup yields CDR1 SGHTA and CDR2 FQGNSA. The CDR3 loop reads CASSLSEAIYEQYF.

The chain recombines TRBV7-3 with TRBJ2-1; TCRdb reports TRBD2, a call that lacks DNA to check it against. The CDR3 runs to 19 residues. CDR1 and CDR2 (germline): SGHTA, FQGTGA. CDR3 residues: CASSLEGGLAGSSYNEQFF. The full variable domain, rest sourced from reference TRBV7-3 and TRBJ2-1, is GAGVSQTPSNKVTEKGKYVELRCDPISGHTALYWYRQSLGQGPEFLIYFQGTGAADDSGLPNDRFFAVRPEGSVSTLKIQRTERGDSAVYLCASSLEGGLAGSSYNEQFFGPGTRLTVL.